These 23 T cell receptor beta chains originate from one sample sequenced in a study of blood T cell repertoires in COVID-19. The data were produced by immunoSEQ multiplex PCR, yet TCRdb's version contains in-frame clones alone and is incomplete. The sample yields approximately 260,000 clones, 85% to 95% seen once. The sample comprised PBMCs or T cells enriched from blood (not recorded which). The receptors come from a woman younger than 35 who had recovered from COVID-19.

The chain is built from TRBV15 and TRBJ1-2; D is ambiguous. In germline, CDR1 is LNHNV, CDR2 YYDKDF (reference sequence). V lost 0 bases, J lost 6 bases, and 11 bases lay in between. The CDR3 sequence is 14 residues long. This chain's CDR3 is CATSRDDGRDGYTF. The CDR3 DNA follows: TGTGCCACCAGCAGAGATGACGGGAGGGATGGCTACACCTTC.

The J gene is TRBJ1-6, the V gene TRBV19, with 10 bases fitting TRBD1. The germline gives CDR1 LNHDA, CDR2 SQIVND (reference sequence). Trimming took 6 bases from V and 6 from J; bases not matched to a gene: 8. The CDR3 loop spans 16 amino acids. CDR3 sequence: CASRWGQGSGNSPLHF. CDR3 in DNA: TGTGCCAGTAGGTGGGGACAGGGGAGCGGTAATTCACCCCTCCACTTT.

The rearrangement links TRBV7-8 to TRBJ2-1, with 8 nucleotides matching TRBD2. The CDR3 covers 14 residues. CDR1 SGHVS and CDR2 FQNEAQ come from the germline V gene. After removal of 10 bases from V and 4 bases from J, the junction contained 9 bases not matched to a gene. CDR3 sequence: CATATSGQYNEQFF. Here the CDR3 DNA reads TGTGCCACCGCAACTAGCGGCCAATACAATGAGCAGTTCTTC.

The chain uses TRBV11-1 and TRBJ1-5; D possibly corresponds to TRBD1 (6 bases). From germline, CDR1 is SGHAT and CDR2 FQDESV (reference sequence). The CDR3 is 13 residues long. V gave up 3 bases and J gave up 11 bases, with 14 bases separating them. The DNA of the CDR3 is TGTGCCAGCAGCTTGGATATAGCAGGGGCCCAGCATTTT. It encodes CASSLDIAGAQHF.

This rearrangement joins TRBV5-1 to TRBJ1-1; 9 bases map to TRBD1. V was pared by 4 bases and J by 5 bases, with 6 bases of the junction left unmatched. CDR3 size: 14 residues. Per the germline V gene, CDR1 is SGHRS and CDR2 is YFSETQ. CDR3 region: CASSVQGARTEAFF. The CDR3 nucleotides are TGCGCCAGCAGCGTACAGGGGGCTCGTACTGAAGCTTTCTTT.

The chain has TRBV28 and TRBJ1-1, with 9 bases matching TRBD1. The CDR3 covers 13 residues. The germline CDR1 and CDR2 sequences are MDHEN and SYDVKM. V was pared by 4 bases and J by 6 bases, with 3 bases of the junction left unmatched. CDR3 sequence: CASSSGQGAEAFF. The CDR3, as DNA: TGTGCCAGCAGTTCGGGACAGGGTGCTGAAGCTTTCTTT.

CDR3 region: CASANSGQGVNSPLHF. CDR3 in DNA: TGTGCCAGCGCAAACTCCGGACAGGGAGTTAATTCACCCCTCCACTTT. V usage is TRBV6-6 and J usage is TRBJ1-6; 8 nucleotides agree with TRBD1. Trimming removed 8 bases from V and 6 bases from J; junction bases left unmatched: 12. The germline V gene has CDR1 MNHNY and CDR2 SVGAGI (reference sequence). CDR3 length: 16 amino acids.

The chain employs TRBV5-6 and TRBJ2-1, with D unclear. From germline, CDR1 is SGHDT and CDR2 YYEEEE. CDR3 length: 11 residues. V lost 4 bases, J lost 10 bases, and 9 bases lay in between. The CDR3 DNA sequence: TGTGCCAGCAGCAGTAGCTACGAGCAGTTCTTC. Amino acids: CASSSSYEQFF.

J is TRBJ2-3 and V is TRBV28; the D gene is possibly TRBD1 (5 bases). CDR1 and CDR2 (germline): MDHEN, SYDVKM. The CDR3 spans 15 residues. Trimming took off 3 bases at V and 0 bases at J, with 10 bases between the two ends. The CDR3 region is CASSFLGASTDTQYF. The CDR3 nucleotides read TGTGCCAGCAGTTTTTTAGGGGCTAGCACAGATACGCAGTATTTT.

This chain connects TRBV27 to TRBJ2-5; D perhaps matches TRBD1 (5 bases). The CDR3 consists of 15 residues. Germline values: CDR1 MNHEY, CDR2 SMNVEV (reference sequence). Between the trimmed V and J ends, which lost 5 bases and 4 bases, there was a span of 17 bases. The CDR3 loop reads CASSHERAQGETQYF. CDR3 nucleotides: TGTGCCAGCAGTCACGAGAGAGCCCAGGGAGAGACCCAGTACTTC.

The gene calls are TRBV3-1 (or the pseudogene TRBV3-2) and TRBJ1-1; D uncertain. Trimming took off 0 bases at V and 7 bases at J, with 9 bases between the two ends. Germline V CDR1 and CDR2: LGHDT, YNNKEL (reference sequence). The CDR3 is 13 residues long. The CDR3 here is CASSQDPGGEAFF. In DNA form, the CDR3 reads TGTGCCAGCAGCCAAGACCCGGGTGGTGAAGCTTTCTTT.

The rearrangement uses TRBV11-1 and TRBJ2-1, with D tentatively TRBD1 (6 bases). The CDR3 covers 13 residues. V lost 5 bases, J lost 4 bases, and 9 bases lay in between. Looked up from germline, CDR1 is SGHAT and CDR2 is FQDESV (reference sequence). In DNA form, the CDR3 reads TGTGCCAGCAGCCCGGACAGTTACAATGAGCAGTTCTTC. Amino acid sequence: CASSPDSYNEQFF.

Only a few counts were recorded for this clone. V and J are TRBV18 and TRBJ1-5; D not resolved. CDR3 size: 14 residues. V was shortened by 4 bases and J by 0 bases, with 7 bases between the two germline ends. The germline CDR1 and CDR2 sequences are KGHSH and LQKENI. CDR3 protein: CASSLTDSNQPQHF. CDR3 bases: TGTGCCAGCTCACTCACAGATAGCAATCAGCCCCAGCATTTT.

The chain joins TRBV2 to TRBJ2-3, with no clear D. Germline CDR1 reads SNHLY; CDR2 reads FYNNEI. V was clipped by 0 bases and J by 4 bases, with 2 bases between them. This CDR3 has 12 amino acids. The CDR3 nucleotides are TGTGCCAGCAGTGAAGCCGCAGATACGCAGTATTTT. This codes for CASSEAADTQYF.

The chain carries TRBV7-2 and TRBJ1-2, with 7 bases identical to TRBD1. The CDR3 has 13 amino acids. Germline CDR1 SGHTA, CDR2 FQGNSA. V dropped 6 bases and J dropped 1; count of bases not matched to a gene: 2. CDR3 amino acids: CASRAGGNYGYTF. CDR3 coding DNA: TGTGCCAGCAGGGCAGGGGGTAACTATGGCTACACCTTC. The whole variable domain, remainder taken from reference TRBV7-2 and TRBJ1-2, is GAGVSQSPSNKVTEKGKDVELRCDPISGHTALYWYRQSLGQGLEFLIYFQGNSAPDKSGLPSDRFSAERTGGSVSTLTIQRTQQEDSAVYLCASRAGGNYGYTFGSGTRLTVV.

The chain combines TRBV29-1 with TRBJ1-2, with 7 bases lining up with TRBD1. The V gene end was trimmed by 7 bases and the J gene end by 1 base; junction bases not matched to a gene: 12. The CDR3 consists of 15 residues. The germline CDR1 and CDR2 sequences are SQVTM and ANQGSEA. CDR3 bases: TGCAGCGCCGAGGGGGCGACAGAACTTAACTATGGCTACACCTTC. Protein sequence: CSAEGATELNYGYTF.

The chain recombines TRBV2 with TRBJ1-2, with TRBD1 matching 10 bases. Per germline, CDR1 SNHLY and CDR2 FYNNEI. J lost 6 bases, V lost 8 bases, and 12 bases had no gene match. The CDR3 is 15 amino acids. In nucleotides, the CDR3 is TGTGCCAGCCAATTCCCGGGACAGGGGAATGATGGCTACACCTTC. This encodes CASQFPGQGNDGYTF. The full variable domain, with the rest looked up from reference TRBV2 and TRBJ1-2, is EPEVTQTPSHQVTQMGQEVILRCVPISNHLYFYWYRQILGQKVEFLVSFYNNEISEKSEIFDDQFSVERPDGSNFTLKIRSTKLEDSAMYFCASQFPGQGNDGYTFGSGTRLTVV.

The chain has TRBV3-1 (or the pseudogene TRBV3-2) and TRBJ2-7; D might be TRBD2 (6 bases). V gave up 4 bases and J gave up 7 bases, with 17 bases separating them. This CDR3 comprises 14 residues. Germline CDR1 is LGHDT and CDR2 is YNNKEL (reference sequence). Here the CDR3 reads CASSPNPLGGEQYF. CDR3 in DNA: TGTGCCAGCAGCCCGAATCCCTTGGGGGGAGAGCAGTACTTC.

The V and J genes are TRBV11-3 and TRBJ2-6, with 11 bases lining up with TRBD2. CDR1 SGHNT and CDR2 YENEEA come from the germline V gene. V lost 0 bases to trimming and J lost 7 bases; unmatched junction nucleotides: 11. There are 19 residues in the CDR3. The CDR3, as DNA: TGTGCCAGCAGCTTAGATTTGGTGCTAGCGGGAGGCTCTGCCAACGTCCTGACTTTC. Translated: CASSLDLVLAGGSANVLTF.

The chain combines TRBV12-3 or TRBV12-4 with TRBJ1-5; D not resolved. The CDR3 runs 13 residues. V was cut by 4 bases and J by 7 bases, with 11 bases left in between. The CDR3 protein is CASSSRTEQPQHF. Written as DNA, the CDR3 is TGTGCCAGCAGTTCCCGAACCGAGCAGCCCCAGCATTTT.

The J gene is TRBJ1-1, the V gene TRBV7-2; D is unclear. This CDR3 has 13 residues. With 5 bases removed from V and 4 bases from J, the gap between germline ends came to 11 bases. Per germline, CDR1 SGHTA and CDR2 FQGNSA. The CDR3 sequence is CASSPRRFTEAFF. The CDR3 bases are TGTGCCAGCAGCCCCAGGAGGTTCACTGAAGCTTTCTTT.

The CDR3, as DNA: TGTGCCAGCAGTCGGACAGGGGAGAGCTCACCCCTCCACTTT. Translated: CASSRTGESSPLHF. The chain combines TRBV6-5 with TRBJ1-6; 9 nucleotides align to TRBD1. The CDR3 contains 14 residues. The germline CDR1 and CDR2 sequences are MNHEY and SVGAGI. V was clipped by 5 bases and J by 10 bases; unmatched bases: 6.

This clone was detected only once. The V gene is TRBV7-9, the J gene TRBJ1-2; 8 positions agree with TRBD1. Trimming took 5 bases from V and 5 from J; bases not matched to a gene: 4. The CDR3 totals 13 residues. The germline V gene has CDR1 SEHNR and CDR2 FQNEAQ (reference sequence). The CDR3 coding sequence is TGTGCCAGCAGCCCCAGACAGGGGTATGGCTACACCTTC. It is translated as CASSPRQGYGYTF.